The sequence of this TCR beta chain was determined in a study of T cell responses to AZD1222 COVID-19 vaccine. This CDR3 spans 16 amino acids. The V end was cut by 7 bases, the J end by 5 bases, with 19 bases between. CDR1 and CDR2 from the germline V gene are SGHRS and YFSETQ. Sequencing was performed with immunoSEQ multiplex PCR; in TCRdb, only in-frame clones are kept and a portion is missing. The sample carries 75,000 to 100,000 clones, about 85% recorded once. The clonotype comes from an adult in good health. The sample here was peripheral blood, taken on day 0 of AZD1222 vaccination. This sequence joins TRBV5-1 and TRBJ1-6; D call uncertain. CDR3 nucleotide sequence: TGCGCCAGCTCCCGAGTTGGAGGGTCGGATAATTCACCCCTCCACTTT. Protein product: CASSRVGGSDNSPLHF.